This T cell receptor beta chain was captured by sequencing in a study of T cell responses to AZD1222 COVID-19 vaccine. Some second doses came at about 4 weeks and others at about 12 weeks; these were pooled. This clone was detected only a few times. What it recognizes is unknown. Broader study findings: Vaccine-related CD4 TCRs covered spike, predominating at 160-218 and 743-854. Clonal diversity was possibly underestimated; the donors were predominantly white British and more often female. At baseline, seropositivity was found in only 6 or 7 AZD1222 recipients.

Produced via immunoSEQ multiplex PCR; TCRdb's table is partial and in-frame only. The sample holds about 25,000 clones; 85% to 90% are singletons and the top ten take 7.5% to 8%. The CDR3 runs 16 residues. Germline V gene data show CDR1 as SGHTA and CDR2 as FQGNSA. Between the trimmed V and J ends, which lost 6 bases and 4 bases, there was a span of 22 bases. This clonotype was sampled from an adult who received the AZD1222 COVID-19 vaccine. The sequenced sample was peripheral blood, obtained 28 days after the second AZD1222 dose. The J gene is TRBJ2-7, the V gene TRBV7-2; tentative D call: TRBD2 (5 bases). The DNA of the CDR3 is TGTGCCAGCAGTCCTCCTGGTAGCGCTCGAAGGTACGAGCAGTACTTC. Amino acid sequence: CASSPPGSARRYEQYF.